Shown below are 9 T cell receptor beta chains from a single sample sequenced in a study of cytomegalovirus exposure and HLA in healthy donors. Amplification used 60 Vbeta primers and 13 Jbeta primers. Profiled with immunoSEQ multiplex PCR; TCRdb holds only in-frame clones, not every one. Its listing shows under 200,000 clones. Sequenced: PBMCs. Every receptor here comes from a man aged 25 to 40 in good health and CMV-seronegative.

The genes are TRBV28 and TRBJ2-7; TRBD1 aligns across 10 bases. V gave up 2 bases and J gave up 0 bases; unmatched junction bases: 7. CDR3 length equals 17 residues. Germline V gene lookup returns CDR1 MDHEN and CDR2 SYDVKM. In nucleotides, the CDR3 is TGTGCCAGCAGTTTAGGTTATTGGACAGGGGGCTCCTACGAGCAGTACTTC. Its protein product is CASSLGYWTGGSYEQYF.

The rearrangement joins TRBV2 to TRBJ2-7; 8 bases fit TRBD2. Germline V gene lookup returns CDR1 SNHLY and CDR2 FYNNEI. With 7 bases clipped from V and 6 bases from J, the junction kept 8 bases outside the gene matches. This CDR3 is 13 amino acids long. The CDR3 nucleotides are TGTGCCAGCATGTCAAGCGGGAGCTCCGAGCAGTACTTC. Amino acid sequence: CASMSSGSSEQYF.

The chain recombines TRBV5-6 with TRBJ2-3; 8 nucleotides align to TRBD1. V trimming: 0 bases; J trimming: 4 bases; junction bases outside the gene matches: 7. Germline CDR1 SGHDT, CDR2 YYEEEE. The CDR3 covers 16 residues. The CDR3 nucleotides are TGTGCCAGCAGCTTGGAAATTGTGACAGGGGCAGATACGCAGTATTTT. The encoded protein is CASSLEIVTGADTQYF. The full variable domain, in which reference TRBV5-6 and TRBJ2-3 provide the parts outside the CDR3, is DAGVTQSPTHLIKTRGQQVTLRCSPKSGHDTVSWYQQALGQGPQFIFQYYEEEERQRGNFPDRFSGHQFPNYSSELNVNALLLGDSALYLCASSLEIVTGADTQYFGPGTRLTVL.

Turning to this clone: This sample also contains other DNA sequences that code for the same CDR3. This chain links TRBV5-1 with TRBJ1-5, with unresolved D. Trimming took 5 bases from V and 0 from J, leaving 9 bases between them. The CDR3 runs to 14 residues. Germline-derived CDR1 and CDR2 are SGHRS and YFSETQ. CDR3 sequence: CASSSGDSNQPQHF. In DNA, the CDR3 is TGCGCCAGCAGTTCCGGAGATAGCAATCAGCCCCAGCATTTT.

V is TRBV11-2 and J is TRBJ2-7; D ambiguous. The CDR3 has 12 amino acids. Between the trimmed V and J ends, which lost 5 bases and 5 bases, there was a span of 10 bases. CDR1 and CDR2 from the germline V gene are SGHAT and FQNNGV. CDR3 sequence (DNA): TGTGCCAGCAGCCTCCAGATACACGAGCAGTACTTC. Its protein is CASSLQIHEQYF.

V usage is TRBV29-1 and J usage is TRBJ2-3; the D gene is possibly TRBD2 (6 bases). Germline assignment: CDR1 SQVTM and CDR2 ANQGSEA. V dropped 3 bases and J dropped 2 bases, with 15 bases sitting between them. The CDR3 covers 15 residues. The CDR3 sequence: CSVEKGTGNTDTQYF. CDR3 sequence (DNA): TGCAGCGTTGAGAAGGGGACTGGGAACACAGATACGCAGTATTTT.

V and J are TRBV11-2 and TRBJ1-1; D possibly corresponds to TRBD1 (6 bases). Germline assignment: CDR1 SGHAT and CDR2 FQNNGV. The CDR3 contains 15 residues. V shed 1 base and J shed 8 bases, with 17 bases lying between them. CDR3 sequence reads: CASSLAAQGLPEAFF. The CDR3, as DNA: TGTGCCAGCAGCTTAGCAGCCCAGGGGCTCCCCGAAGCTTTCTTT.

The rearrangement uses TRBV5-1 and TRBJ1-1; weak D call: TRBD1 (5 bases). V was pared by 4 bases and J by 5 bases, with 18 bases between. CDR1 is SGHRS, CDR2 YFSETQ, per germline. This CDR3 contains 15 residues. The CDR3 nucleotides read TGCGCCAGCAGCCCTAACTGGGGGGGAGAGACTGAAGCTTTCTTT. This gives the protein CASSPNWGGETEAFF.

The chain uses TRBV7-9 and TRBJ2-5, with TRBD1 matching 10 bases. The J call is uncertain, as TRBJ2-7 better fits the DNA end. This CDR3 comprises 15 residues. CDR1 is SEHNR and CDR2 is FQNEAQ in the germline V gene (reference sequence). CDR3: CASSRPWDRGSEQYF. The CDR3, as DNA: TGTGCCAGCAGCCGCCCTTGGGACAGGGGATCCGAGCAGTACTTC.